This entry is about one T cell receptor (beta chain). No cognate antigen has been identified for it. No much larger clone exists at a distance of one base, and base qualities are not known. TCRbeta CDR3 regions were amplified from genomic DNA using the immunoSEQ Assay, a bias-controlled multiplex PCR. Regarding the original processing steps: Within the assay, amplification of reference gene primers was used to estimate how many nucleated cells each sample contained. To quantify the absolute abundance of each unique TCRbeta CDR3 rearrangement, sequence reads were collapsed and filtered. For each sample, productive Simpson clonality was calculated as the square root of Simpson's diversity index over productive rearrangements. The table was pulled from immuneACCESS by TCRdb, which kept in-frame rearrangements only. Such tables lose some clones; where checked, under half of the loss comes from unresolved V genes, and the rest has no known cause. V, J and clone size derive from that table, while D and trimming were established from the DNA sequence. Within this sample are 150,000 to 200,000 clones, with 82% of them counted one time only. The ten largest account for 8% to 9.5% of the sample.

The data are from a study of blood T cell repertoires in COVID-19 (dated by TCRdb to 2019 to 2021). The study in broad terms: Samples from collaborators originated in the United States, Italy and Spain and spanned both the acute and convalescent phases of COVID-19. The material from the prospective study consisted of cDNA or gDNA derived from T cells, B-cell-depleted T cells, or PBMCs. Subjects who had been exposed to COVID-19, were actively infected with it, or had recovered from it provided the deeply sampled blood TCRbeta repertoires that made up the dataset. A freely available public database, intended as a resource for researchers studying the immune response to SARS-CoV-2, is where the repertoires were released. The samples were drawn from the first 160 participants of the ongoing ImmuneRACE study and from 1,254 subjects provided by 6 global collaborators. Nearly every sample came with metadata listing a de-identified subject ID, COVID-19 status, age in years and sex. Where available, HLA class I and class II types were taken from metadata supplied by the sample provider and were not determined by assay-based typing.

On the study overall, not on this receptor specifically: The amount of clinical and demographic metadata varied by source and participant and was provided uncurated.

Collaborating institutions collected whole blood in K2EDTA tubes following their own protocols. For TCRbeta analysis, collaborators shipped samples as frozen whole blood, isolated PBMCs, or DNA extracted from either of those sample types. For CDR1 and CDR2, the germline V gene (reference sequence) lists LNHNV and YYDKDF. Trimming removed 7 bases from V and 7 bases from J, leaving 19 bases between the germline ends. Its CDR3 holds 14 amino acids, cysteine through phenylalanine. Only the CDR3 part of the read is kept: 42 bases, read in frame from the first base. This receptor chain uses TRBV15 and TRBJ2-5; the D gene is possibly TRBD2, with 6 bases matching. The sequence was obtained from a woman in her 70s with acute or convalescent COVID-19. The sequenced sample was peripheral blood. The CDR3 protein is CATTRGEEGVTQYF. At the DNA level, the sequence is TGTGCCACCACTCGCGGGGAGGAGGGAGTGACCCAGTACTTC.